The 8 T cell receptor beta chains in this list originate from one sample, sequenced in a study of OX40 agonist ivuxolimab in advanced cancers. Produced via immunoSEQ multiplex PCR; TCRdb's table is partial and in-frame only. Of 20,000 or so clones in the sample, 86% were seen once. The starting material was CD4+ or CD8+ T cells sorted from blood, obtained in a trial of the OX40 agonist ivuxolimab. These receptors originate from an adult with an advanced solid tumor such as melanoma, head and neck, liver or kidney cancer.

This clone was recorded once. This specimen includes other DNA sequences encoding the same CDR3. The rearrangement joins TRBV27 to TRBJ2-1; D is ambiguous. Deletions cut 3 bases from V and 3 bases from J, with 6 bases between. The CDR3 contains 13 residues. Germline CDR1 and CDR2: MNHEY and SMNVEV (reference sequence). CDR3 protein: CASSLSSYNEQFF. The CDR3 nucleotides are TGTGCCAGCAGTTTGTCCAGCTACAATGAGCAGTTCTTC.

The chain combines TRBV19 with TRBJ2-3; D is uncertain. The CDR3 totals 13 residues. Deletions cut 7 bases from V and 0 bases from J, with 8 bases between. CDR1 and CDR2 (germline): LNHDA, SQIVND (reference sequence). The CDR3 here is CASKAYSTDTQYF. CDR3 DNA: TGTGCCAGTAAGGCCTATAGCACAGATACGCAGTATTTT.

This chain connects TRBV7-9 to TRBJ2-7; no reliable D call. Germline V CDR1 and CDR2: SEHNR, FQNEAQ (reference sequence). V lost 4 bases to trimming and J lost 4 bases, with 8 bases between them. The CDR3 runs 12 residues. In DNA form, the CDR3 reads TGTGCCAGCAGCTCCTCACTATACGAGCAGTACTTC. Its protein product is CASSSSLYEQYF.

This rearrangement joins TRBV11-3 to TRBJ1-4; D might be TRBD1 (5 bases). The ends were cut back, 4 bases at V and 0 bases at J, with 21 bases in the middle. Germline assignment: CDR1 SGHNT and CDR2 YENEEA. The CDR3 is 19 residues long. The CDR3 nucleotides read TGTGCCAGCAGCTCCCGGGACGGACGCAGTGTTGCAACTAATGAAAAACTGTTTTTT. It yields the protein CASSSRDGRSVATNEKLFF.

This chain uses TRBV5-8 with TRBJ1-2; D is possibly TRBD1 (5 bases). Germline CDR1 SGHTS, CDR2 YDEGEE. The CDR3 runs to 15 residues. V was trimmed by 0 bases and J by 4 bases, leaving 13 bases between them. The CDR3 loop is CASSLGAGRSYGYTF. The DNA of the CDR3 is TGTGCCAGCAGCTTGGGGGCAGGGCGAAGCTATGGCTACACCTTC.

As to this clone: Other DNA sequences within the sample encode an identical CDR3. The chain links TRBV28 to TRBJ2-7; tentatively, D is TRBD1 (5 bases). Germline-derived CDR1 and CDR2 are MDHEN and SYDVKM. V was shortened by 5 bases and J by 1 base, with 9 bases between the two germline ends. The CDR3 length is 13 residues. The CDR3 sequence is CASSTGRSYEQYF. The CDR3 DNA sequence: TGTGCCAGCAGTACAGGACGGTCCTACGAGCAGTACTTC.

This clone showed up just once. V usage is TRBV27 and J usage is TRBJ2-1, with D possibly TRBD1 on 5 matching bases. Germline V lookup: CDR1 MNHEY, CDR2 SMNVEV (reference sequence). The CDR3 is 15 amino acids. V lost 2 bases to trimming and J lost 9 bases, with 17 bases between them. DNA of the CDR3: TGTGCCAGCAGTTTACTCAAAGGGGCCCTGGGTGAGCAGTTCTTC. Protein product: CASSLLKGALGEQFF.

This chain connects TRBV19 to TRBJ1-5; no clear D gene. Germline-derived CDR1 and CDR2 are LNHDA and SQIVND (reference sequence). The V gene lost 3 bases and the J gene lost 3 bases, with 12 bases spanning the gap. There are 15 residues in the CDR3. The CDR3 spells CASSMSQVYNQPQHF. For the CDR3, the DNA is TGTGCCAGTAGTATGAGCCAGGTTTACAATCAGCCCCAGCATTTT.